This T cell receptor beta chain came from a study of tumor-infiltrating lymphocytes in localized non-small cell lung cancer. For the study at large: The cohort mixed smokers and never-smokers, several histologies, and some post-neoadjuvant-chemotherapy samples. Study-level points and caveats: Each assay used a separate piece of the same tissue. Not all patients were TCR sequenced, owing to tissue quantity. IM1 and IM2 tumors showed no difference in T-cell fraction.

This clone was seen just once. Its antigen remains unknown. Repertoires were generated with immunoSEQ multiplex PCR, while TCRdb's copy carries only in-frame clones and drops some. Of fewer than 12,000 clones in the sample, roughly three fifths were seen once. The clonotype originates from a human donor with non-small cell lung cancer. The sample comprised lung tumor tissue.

The CDR3: CASITVGGGVTEAFF. The CDR3 bases are TGTGCCAGCATTACGGTGGGTGGCGGTGTCACTGAAGCTTTCTTT. The chain links TRBV6-1 to TRBJ1-1, with D unresolved. The CDR3 extends over 15 amino acids. Germline CDR1 MNHNS, CDR2 SASEGT. With 7 bases removed from V and 4 bases from J, the gap between germline ends came to 19 bases.